This T cell receptor (beta chain) was captured by sequencing in a study of early T cells in non-severe SARS-CoV-2 infection. The study's findings and limits: Matching against VDJdb likely underestimated virus-specific expansions, favoring anti-spike CD8.

Unique molecular identifiers tagged individual cDNA molecules. MiXCR, applied by TCRdb to the 5' RACE reads, yields one record per CDR3 protein. The sample records roughly 52,000 distinct CDR3 sequences, approximately 8% being singletons. The sample holds a few counts of this clonotype. Its cognate antigen is unknown. This clonotype was obtained from an adult who was a healthcare worker with PCR-confirmed SARS-CoV-2 infection or an uninfected control (not recorded which). The sample was whole blood.

The CDR3 nucleotides are TGTGCCAGCAGCTCGTCCTTGGGACTAGAGACCCAGTACTTC. It is translated as CASSSSLGLETQYF. The rearrangement uses TRBV11-1 and TRBJ2-5; possible D gene TRBD2, 6 bases. The CDR3 loop spans 14 amino acids. Trimming cost V 4 bases and J 4 bases, with 13 bases left between them. Germline loops: CDR1 SGHAT, CDR2 FQDESV (reference sequence).